The clone carrying this T cell receptor beta chain was counted between two and nine times. As yet, its antigen is unknown. The data were obtained in a study of blood T cells in healthy people across ages. In the study overall: The capture of about one barcoded beta molecule per two T cells was achieved by template switching.

Per sample, a minimum of 6 million PBMCs were isolated. The second PCR ran roughly 7 to 12 cycles with a sample-barcoded 5' primer and J-beta primers. TCRdb reprocessed the 5' RACE reads with MiXCR, giving one entry per CDR3 protein. The sample carries fewer than 950,000 distinct CDR3 sequences, roughly 50% recorded once. This CDR3 contains 12 residues. The V gene end was trimmed by 5 bases and the J gene end by 7 bases; junction bases not matched to a gene: 3. Germline assignment: CDR1 DFQATT and CDR2 SNEGSKA (reference sequence). General study points: Getting older went along with TCR beta diversity per million T cells dropping roughly linearly. Naive T cell percentage and TCR beta diversity correlated strongly.

Material: blood. The V call is TRBV20-1, the J call TRBJ2-1; TRBD1 matches at 9 bases. The source is an elderly man in good health. In DNA, the CDR3 is TGCAGTGCTCCGGACAGGGGTAATGAGCAGTTCTTC. Translation: CSAPDRGNEQFF.